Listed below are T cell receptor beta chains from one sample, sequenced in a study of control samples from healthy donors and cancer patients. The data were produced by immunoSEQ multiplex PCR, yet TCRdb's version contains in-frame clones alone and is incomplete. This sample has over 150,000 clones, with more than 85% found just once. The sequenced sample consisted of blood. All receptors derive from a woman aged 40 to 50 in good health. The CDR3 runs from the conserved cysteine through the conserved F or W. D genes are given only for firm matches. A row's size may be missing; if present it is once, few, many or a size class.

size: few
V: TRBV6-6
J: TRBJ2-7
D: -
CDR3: CASSDTGRPYEQYF
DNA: TGTGCCAGCAGTGATACCGGACGACCCTACGAGCAGTACTTC

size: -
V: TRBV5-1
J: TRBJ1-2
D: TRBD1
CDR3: CATSFSPGQGMGYTF
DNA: TGCGCCACCTCCTTCAGTCCGGGACAGGGGATGGGCTACACCTTC

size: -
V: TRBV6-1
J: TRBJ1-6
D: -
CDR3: CASSEGHFSSYNSPLHF
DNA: TGTGCCAGCAGTGAAGGGCACTTTAGCTCCTATAATTCACCCCTCCACTTT

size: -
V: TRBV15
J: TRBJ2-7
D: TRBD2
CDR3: CATSKPGLAGPPYEQYF
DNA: TGTGCCACCAGCAAACCTGGACTAGCGGGTCCCCCCTACGAGCAGTACTTC

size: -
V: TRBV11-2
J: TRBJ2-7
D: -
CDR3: CASSPVRASSYEQYF
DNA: TGTGCCAGCAGCCCCGTGCGGGCTAGCTCCTACGAGCAGTACTTC

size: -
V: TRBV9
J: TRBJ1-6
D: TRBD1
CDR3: CASSPWGAEGAGSPLHF
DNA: TGTGCCAGCAGCCCGTGGGGGGCAGAGGGGGCCGGTTCACCCCTCCACTTT

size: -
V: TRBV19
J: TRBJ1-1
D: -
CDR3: CASIGRGPNTEAFF
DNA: TGTGCCAGTATTGGGAGGGGACCGAACACTGAAGCTTTCTTT

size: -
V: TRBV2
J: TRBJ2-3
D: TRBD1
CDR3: CASSDFQGVLSTDTQYF
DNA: TGTGCCAGCAGTGACTTCCAGGGGGTGTTAAGCACAGATACGCAGTATTTT

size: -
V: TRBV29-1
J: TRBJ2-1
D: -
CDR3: CSALRGFEQFF
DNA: TGCAGCGCCCTAAGGGGTTTTGAGCAGTTCTTC

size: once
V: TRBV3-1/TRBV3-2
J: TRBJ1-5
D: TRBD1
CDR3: CASSLTGKHQPQHF
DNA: TGTGCCAGCAGCCTGACAGGGAAACATCAGCCCCAGCATTTT

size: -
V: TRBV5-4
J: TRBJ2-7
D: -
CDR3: CASSAGTVSSYEQYF
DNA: TGTGCCAGCAGCGCGGGAACAGTGAGCTCCTACGAGCAGTACTTC

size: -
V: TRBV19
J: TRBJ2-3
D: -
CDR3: CASSVMGGGDTDTQYF
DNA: TGTGCCAGTAGTGTAATGGGGGGTGGGGACACAGATACGCAGTATTTT

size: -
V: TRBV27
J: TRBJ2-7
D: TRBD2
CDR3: CASSPGTSGVLTHGYEQYF
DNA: TGTGCCAGCAGTCCGGGGACTAGCGGGGTACTCACACACGGGTACGAGCAGTACTTC

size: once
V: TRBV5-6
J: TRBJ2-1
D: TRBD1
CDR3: CASSLETGYNEQFF
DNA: TGTGCCAGCAGCTTGGAGACAGGGTACAATGAGCAGTTCTTC

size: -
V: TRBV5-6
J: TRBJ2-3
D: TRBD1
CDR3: CASSLGGSTDTQYF
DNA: TGTGCCAGCAGCTTAGGGGGCAGCACAGATACGCAGTATTTT

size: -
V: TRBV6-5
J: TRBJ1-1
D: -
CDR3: CASSYGVGDKRTFF
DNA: TGTGCCAGCAGTTACGGTGTAGGGGATAAGCGAACTTTCTTT

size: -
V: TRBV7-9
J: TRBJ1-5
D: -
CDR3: CASSLVYPNQPQHF
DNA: TGTGCCAGCAGCTTAGTCTACCCAAATCAGCCCCAGCATTTT

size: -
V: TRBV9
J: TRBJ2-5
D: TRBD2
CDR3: CASSEGLAETQYF
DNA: TGTGCCAGCAGCGAGGGACTAGCGGAGACCCAGTACTTC

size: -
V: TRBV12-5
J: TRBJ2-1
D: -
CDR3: CASGGQTAYNEQFF
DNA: TGTGCTAGTGGCGGACAGACAGCCTACAATGAGCAGTTCTTC

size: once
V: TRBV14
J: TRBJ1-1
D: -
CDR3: CASSQNFGFNTEAFF
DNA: TGTGCCAGCAGCCAAAACTTCGGGTTCAACACTGAAGCTTTCTTT

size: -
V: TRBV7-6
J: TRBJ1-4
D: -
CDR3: CASSSPSGAEKLFF
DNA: TGTGCCAGCAGCTCTCCCTCGGGGGCCGAAAAACTGTTTTTT

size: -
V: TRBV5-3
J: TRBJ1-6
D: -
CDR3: CARSLGQDNSPLHF
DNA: TGTGCCAGAAGCTTGGGACAGGACAATTCACCCCTCCACTTT

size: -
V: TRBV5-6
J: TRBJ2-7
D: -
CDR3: CASSLGRYEQYF
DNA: TGTGCCAGCAGCTTGGGACGTTACGAGCAGTACTTC

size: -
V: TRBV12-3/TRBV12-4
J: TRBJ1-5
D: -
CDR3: CASSLPGYQPQHF
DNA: TGTGCCAGCAGTTTACCCGGGTATCAGCCCCAGCATTTT

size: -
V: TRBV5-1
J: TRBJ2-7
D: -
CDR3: CASSLDSQQYF
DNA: TGCGCCAGCAGCTTGGACTCGCAGCAGTACTTC

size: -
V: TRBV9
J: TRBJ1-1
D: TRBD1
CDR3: CASSALGTAIEAFF
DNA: TGTGCCAGCAGCGCCCTAGGGACAGCTATTGAAGCTTTCTTT

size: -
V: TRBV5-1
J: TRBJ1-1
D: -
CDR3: CASSTGVGVNTEAFF
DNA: TGCGCCAGCAGCACCGGGGTGGGGGTGAACACTGAAGCTTTCTTT

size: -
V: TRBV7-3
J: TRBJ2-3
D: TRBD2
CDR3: CASSSSGGASDTQYF
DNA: TGTGCCAGCAGCAGTAGCGGGGGGGCTTCAGATACGCAGTATTTT

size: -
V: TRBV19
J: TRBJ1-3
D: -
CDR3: CASSKGVPGNTIYF
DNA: TGTGCCAGTAGTAAAGGGGTCCCTGGAAACACCATATATTTT

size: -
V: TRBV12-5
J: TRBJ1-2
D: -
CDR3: CASGLVWEGYTF
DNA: TGTGCTAGTGGTTTGGTATGGGAAGGCTACACCTTC

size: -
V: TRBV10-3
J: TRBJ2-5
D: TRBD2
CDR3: CAISESRLAGATQETQYF
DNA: TGTGCCATCAGTGAGTCGCGGCTAGCGGGGGCGACACAAGAGACCCAGTACTTC

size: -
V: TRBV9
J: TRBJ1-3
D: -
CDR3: CASSDRGGGLSGNTIYF
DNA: TGTGCCAGCAGCGATCGAGGTGGGGGACTCTCTGGAAACACCATATATTTT

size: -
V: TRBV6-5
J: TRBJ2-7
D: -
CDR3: CASSLQGPGGEQYF
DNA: TGTGCCAGCAGCTTACAGGGCCCGGGGGGCGAGCAGTACTTC

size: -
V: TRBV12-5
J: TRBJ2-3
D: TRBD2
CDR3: CASGLEIAGGPADTQYF
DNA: TGTGCTAGTGGTTTGGAAATAGCGGGGGGGCCTGCAGATACGCAGTATTTT

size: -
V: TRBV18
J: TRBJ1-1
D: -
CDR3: CASSPGDGAPVVAFF
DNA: TGTGCCAGCTCACCAGGGGACGGAGCGCCAGTAGTAGCTTTCTTT

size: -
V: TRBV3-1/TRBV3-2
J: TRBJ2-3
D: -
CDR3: CASSQGAGSSTDTQYF
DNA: TGTGCCAGCAGCCAAGGTGCGGGGTCCAGCACAGATACGCAGTATTTT

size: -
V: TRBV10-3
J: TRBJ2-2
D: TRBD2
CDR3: CAISRNLAGGANTGELFF
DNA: TGTGCCATCAGCCGAAATCTAGCGGGGGGCGCAAACACCGGGGAGCTGTTTTTT

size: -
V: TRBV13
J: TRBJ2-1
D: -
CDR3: CASSLEFGEFNEQFF
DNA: TGTGCCAGCAGCTTAGAATTCGGGGAGTTCAATGAGCAGTTCTTC

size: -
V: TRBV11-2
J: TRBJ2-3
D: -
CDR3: CASSYNSRGRADTQYF
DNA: TGTGCCAGCAGCTATAACTCCAGGGGCCGGGCAGATACGCAGTATTTT

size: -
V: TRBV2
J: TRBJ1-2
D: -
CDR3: CASSEYAAYTF
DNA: TGTGCCAGCAGTGAATATGCTGCCTACACCTTC

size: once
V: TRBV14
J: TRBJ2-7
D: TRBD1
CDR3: CASSLEGAQGDYEQYF
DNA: TGTGCCAGCAGCTTGGAAGGGGCTCAGGGGGACTACGAGCAGTACTTC

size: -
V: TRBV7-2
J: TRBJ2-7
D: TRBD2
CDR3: CASSLGLASSYEQYF
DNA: TGTGCCAGCAGCTTGGGACTAGCAAGCTCCTACGAGCAGTACTTC

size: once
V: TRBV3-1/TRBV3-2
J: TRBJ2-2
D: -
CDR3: CASSQESGVLGAGELFF
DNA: TGTGCCAGCAGCCAAGAATCCGGCGTTTTGGGGGCCGGGGAGCTGTTTTTT

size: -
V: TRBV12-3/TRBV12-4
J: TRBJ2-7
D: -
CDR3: CASSQHATYEQYF
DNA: TGTGCCAGCAGTCAGCACGCTACCTACGAGCAGTACTTC

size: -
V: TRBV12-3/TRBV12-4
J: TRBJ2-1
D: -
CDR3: CASSLGSEQFF
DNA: TGTGCCAGCAGTTTAGGGTCGGAGCAGTTCTTC

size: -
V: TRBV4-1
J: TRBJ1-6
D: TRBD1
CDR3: CASRGEGGINSPLHF
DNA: TGCGCCAGCAGGGGGGAAGGGGGCATTAATTCACCCCTCCACTTT

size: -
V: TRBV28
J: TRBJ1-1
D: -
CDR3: CASSLVGRGTEAFF
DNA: TGTGCCAGCAGTTTAGTCGGTCGGGGAACTGAAGCTTTCTTT

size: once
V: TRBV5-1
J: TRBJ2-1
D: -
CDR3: CASSDGTLGINEQFF
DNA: TGCGCCAGCAGCGACGGGACGCTTGGGATCAATGAGCAGTTCTTC

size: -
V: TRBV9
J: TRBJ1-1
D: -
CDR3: CASSFGLGGPEAFF
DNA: TGTGCCAGCAGCTTCGGACTTGGTGGACCTGAAGCTTTCTTT

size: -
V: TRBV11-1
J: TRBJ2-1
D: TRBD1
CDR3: CASSLTGNEQFF
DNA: TGTGCCAGCAGCCTGACAGGGAATGAGCAGTTCTTC

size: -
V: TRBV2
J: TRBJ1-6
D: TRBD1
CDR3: CASSDRRQGTSPLHF
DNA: TGTGCCAGCAGTGATAGAAGACAGGGGACCTCACCCCTCCACTTT

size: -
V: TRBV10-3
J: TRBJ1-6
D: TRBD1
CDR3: CATWTGGGDNSPLHF
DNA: TGTGCCACCTGGACAGGGGGTGGAGATAATTCACCCCTCCACTTT

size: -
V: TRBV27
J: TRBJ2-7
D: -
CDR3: CASSLSWGTEQYF
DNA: TGTGCCAGCAGTTTATCATGGGGGACCGAGCAGTACTTC

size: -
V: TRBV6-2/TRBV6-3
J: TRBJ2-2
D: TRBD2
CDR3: CASSFSGGPNTGELFF
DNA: TGTGCCAGCAGTTTTAGCGGGGGGCCGAACACCGGGGAGCTGTTTTTT

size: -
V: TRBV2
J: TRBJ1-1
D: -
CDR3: CASTGARNTEAFF
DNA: TGTGCCAGCACCGGGGCCAGGAACACTGAAGCTTTCTTT

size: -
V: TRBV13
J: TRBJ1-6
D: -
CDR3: CASSLGRGSPLHF
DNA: TGTGCCAGCAGCTTAGGACGGGGTTCACCCCTCCACTTT

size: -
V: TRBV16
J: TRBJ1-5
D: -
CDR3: CASSQGQPQHF
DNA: TGTGCCAGCAGCCAAGGCCAGCCCCAGCATTTT